These T cell receptor beta chains were read from a single sample in a study of blood T cells in healthy people across ages. TCRdb reanalysed the 5' RACE reads using MiXCR and keeps one entry per CDR3 protein. The data hold approximately 1.5 million distinct CDR3 sequences, with roughly 32% observed a single time. The specimen sequenced was blood. All receptors derive from a woman aged 25 to 39 in good health. Both conserved end residues are part of each CDR3. D genes are given only for firm matches. A clone size is listed for some rows: how often the clone was seen (once, few, many), or a class if it is expanded.

TRBV3-1	TRBD2	few	TRBJ2-1	TGTGCCAGCAGCCGCCTAGCGGGAGGATTTGATGAGCAGTTCTTC	CASSRLAGGFDEQFF
TRBV15	.	.	TRBJ1-4	TGTGCCACCAGCTTAGGTTCAGGGGTGCGGGAAAAACTGTTTTTT	CATSLGSGVREKLFF
TRBV20-1	TRBD2	.	TRBJ2-1	TGCAGTATTACTCCACTAGCGGGAGTCAACAATGAGCAGTTCTTC	CSITPLAGVNNEQFF
TRBV20-1	TRBD2	few	TRBJ2-1	TGCAGTGCGCCTTCCGCAAGAGCGGGGAACAATGAGCAGTTCTTC	CSAPSARAGNNEQFF
TRBV6-1	TRBD1	.	TRBJ1-2	TGTGCCAGCACTACTGAGACAGGGGGCTATGGCTACACCTTC	CASTTETGGYGYTF
TRBV27	TRBD2	.	TRBJ2-6	TGTGCCAGCAGTGTACCAGCGGGGAACTCTGGGGCCAACGTCCTGACTTTC	CASSVPAGNSGANVLTF
TRBV6-5	TRBD2	.	TRBJ2-7	TGTGCCAGCAGTTTGGCCTCGGGGCTAGCGGGGGCGGCCTACGAGCAGTACTTC	CASSLASGLAGAAYEQYF
TRBV12-5	.	few	TRBJ1-1	TGTGCTAGTGGCCCCTCGGGGGGACTTACTGAAGCTTTCTTT	CASGPSGGLTEAFF
TRBV4-1	.	many	TRBJ2-1	TGTGCCAGCAGCCAAGAAATAGTAGGGGAGCAGTTCTTC	CASSQEIVGEQFF
TRBV6-2/TRBV6-3	.	few	TRBJ1-5	TGTGCCAGCAGTTACGCGGGGGGCAATCAGCCCCAGCATTTT	CASSYAGGNQPQHF